The 13 T cell receptor beta chains reported below all come from one sample, sequenced in a study of tumor-infiltrating lymphocytes in localized non-small cell lung cancer. Repertoires were generated with immunoSEQ multiplex PCR, while TCRdb's copy carries only in-frame clones and drops some. The data hold 6,000 to 8,500 clones, with roughly 70% observed a single time. The sequenced material came from lung tumor tissue. The source is a human donor with non-small cell lung cancer.

This clone was picked up a small number of times. The V and J genes are TRBV6-5 and TRBJ1-1; D gene uncertain. The CDR3 extends over 15 amino acids. V was cut by 0 bases and J by 2 bases, with 10 bases left in between. Germline-derived CDR1 and CDR2 are MNHEY and SVGAGI. The CDR3, as DNA: TGTGCCAGCAGTTACTCTGGGCAGATAAACACTGAAGCTTTCTTT. This codes for CASSYSGQINTEAFF.

The gene calls are TRBV6-1 and TRBJ1-2; no definite D call. Trimming removed 8 bases at V and 1 base at J, with 5 bases between. The CDR3 length is 11 residues. Germline CDR1 is MNHNS and CDR2 is SASEGT. CDR3 protein: CASADNYGYTF. In nucleotides, the CDR3 is TGTGCCAGCGCGGATAACTATGGCTACACCTTC.

This clone appeared a single time. The chain is built from TRBV4-1 and TRBJ2-5, with TRBD2 identical over 8 bases. CDR1 is MGHRA, CDR2 YSYEKL, per germline. The ends lost 1 base at V and 4 bases at J; junction bases unmatched: 8. The CDR3 is 16 residues long. CDR3 sequence reads: CASSQGRGGPLETQYF. Written as DNA, the CDR3 is TGCGCCAGCAGCCAAGGTCGGGGGGGCCCGTTAGAGACCCAGTACTTC.

The chain carries TRBV5-1 and TRBJ1-1; possibly TRBD1 for D (5 bases). Germline lookup yields CDR1 SGHRS and CDR2 YFSETQ. The germline V and J ends were trimmed by 1 base and 3 bases, with 10 bases remaining between them. The CDR3 loop spans 14 amino acids. The CDR3 spells CASSLSRGDTEAFF. The CDR3 nucleotides are TGCGCCAGCAGCTTGTCCCGAGGGGACACTGAAGCTTTCTTT. The full variable domain, its missing parts supplied by reference TRBV5-1 and TRBJ1-1, is KAGVTQTPRYLIKTRGQQVTLSCSPISGHRSVSWYQQTPGQGLQFLFEYFSETQRNKGNFPGRFSGRQFSNSRSEMNVSTLELGDSALYLCASSLSRGDTEAFFGQGTRLTVV.

This clone was counted between two and nine times. The gene calls are TRBV30 and TRBJ1-1, with TRBD1 as a possible D gene (6 bases). This CDR3 contains 13 residues. With 2 bases removed from V and 3 bases from J, the gap between germline ends came to 10 bases. Germline V gives CDR1 GTSNPN, CDR2 SVGIG (reference sequence). In nucleotides, the CDR3 is TGTGCCTGGAGTCGAGGGGGGGACACTGAAGCTTTCTTT. It is translated as CAWSRGGDTEAFF.

This chain connects TRBV28 to TRBJ1-2, with no clear D. This CDR3 has 13 amino acids. CDR1 is MDHEN, CDR2 SYDVKM, per germline. CDR3 in DNA: TGTGGGGTTCTGCCCTCATCTAACTATGGCTACACCTTC. It specifies CGVLPSSNYGYTF.

The chain carries TRBV5-6 and TRBJ2-5; the D gene could be TRBD1 or TRBD2 (6 bases each). Trimming shortened V by 3 bases and J by 2 bases, and 17 bases separated the two germline ends. CDR3 length: 16 residues. Per germline, CDR1 SGHDT and CDR2 YYEEEE. The CDR3 bases are TGTGCCAGCAGCTCCTCGTGGTCGGGGGCTCAAGAGACCCAGTACTTC. Translated: CASSSSWSGAQETQYF.

V usage is TRBV5-1 and J usage is TRBJ1-3, with 8 positions matching TRBD1. V shed 5 bases, J shed 4 bases, and the junction held 8 bases outside the gene matches. There are 15 residues in the CDR3. Germline V gene data show CDR1 as SGHRS and CDR2 as YFSETQ. CDR3 amino acids: CASSHDRDRGNTIYF. As DNA, the CDR3 is TGCGCCAGCAGTCACGACCGGGACAGGGGAAACACCATATATTTT. Using reference TRBV5-1 and TRBJ1-3 for the parts outside the CDR3, the full variable domain is KAGVTQTPRYLIKTRGQQVTLSCSPISGHRSVSWYQQTPGQGLQFLFEYFSETQRNKGNFPGRFSGRQFSNSRSEMNVSTLELGDSALYLCASSHDRDRGNTIYFGEGSWLTVV.

The chain recombines TRBV27 with TRBJ2-1; the D gene is possibly TRBD2 (7 bases). Germline assignment: CDR1 MNHEY and CDR2 SMNVEV (reference sequence). The CDR3 is 15 amino acids. The germline V and J ends were trimmed by 6 bases and 10 bases, with 22 bases remaining between them. The CDR3 protein is CASSNVAGARGEQFF. The CDR3 bases are TGTGCCAGCAGCAATGTGGCGGGGGCCCGGGGGGAGCAGTTCTTC.

The chain carries TRBV29-1 and TRBJ2-3; 11 positions match TRBD1. The junction had 5 bases not matched to a gene; V was cut back by 4 bases and J by 8 bases. In germline, CDR1 is SQVTM, CDR2 ANQGSEA. The CDR3 has 13 residues. The CDR3 DNA follows: TGCAGCGTTGGAGGCGGGACAGGGGGTACGCAGTATTTT. Translating gives CSVGGGTGGTQYF.

The CDR3 coding sequence is TGTGCCAGTAGTATTGGGGGGTTTACGACTGAAGCTTTCTTT. Its protein product is CASSIGGFTTEAFF. The rearrangement links TRBV19 to TRBJ1-1; maybe TRBD1 (5 bases). The CDR3 runs to 14 residues. V was cut by 3 bases and J by 5 bases, with 13 bases left in between. The germline gives CDR1 LNHDA, CDR2 SQIVND (reference sequence).

This chain connects TRBV18 to TRBJ1-2; D is unresolved. V dropped 3 bases and J dropped 3 bases, with 8 bases sitting between them. CDR3 length: 13 residues. Germline CDR1 and CDR2: KGHSH and LQKENI. The CDR3 sequence is CASSPSRDYGYTF. In DNA, the CDR3 is TGTGCCAGCTCACCGAGTAGAGACTATGGCTACACCTTC.

The chain is built from TRBV7-2 and TRBJ2-7; 7 bases are a match to TRBD2. The V segment lost 5 bases and the J segment 6 bases; nucleotides outside the gene matches: 4. The CDR3 runs to 12 residues. The germline CDR1 and CDR2 sequences are SGHTA and FQGNSA. The CDR3 region is CASSLGGAEQYF. Written as DNA, the CDR3 is TGTGCCAGCAGCCTGGGAGGGGCCGAGCAGTACTTC.